These 8 T cell receptor beta chains came from one sample sequenced in a study of T cells in Graves' hyperthyroidism and ophthalmopathy. RNA transcripts served as the template for amplifying TCR beta CDR3 regions. Primed by the HTBI set, a first-round RT-PCR was run on the TCR CDR3. TCRdb reanalysed the multiplex PCR reads using MiXCR and keeps one entry per CDR3 protein. Of roughly 420,000 distinct CDR3 sequences in the sample, roughly an eighth were seen once. What was sequenced was blood. The receptor source for this set is a woman between 18 and 29 years old with Graves' hyperthyroidism.

This clonotype was recorded at least ten times. V is TRBV12-3 or TRBV12-4 and J is TRBJ1-2, with TRBD1 identical over 10 bases. V was pared by 11 bases and J by 4 bases, with 7 bases of the junction left unmatched. This CDR3 spans 13 amino acids. CDR3 sequence: CARVTGGSYGYTF. The CDR3 coding sequence is TGTGCCCGCGTGACAGGGGGCAGCTATGGCTACACCTTC.

This clonotype was observed at least ten times. The chain joins TRBV19 to TRBJ1-1, with D maybe TRBD1 (5 bases). Germline CDR1 and CDR2: LNHDA and SQIVND (reference sequence). There are 16 residues in the CDR3. Trimming shortened V by 6 bases and J by 1 base, and 18 bases separated the two germline ends. This CDR3 is CASSPRARVTNTEAFF. The CDR3 DNA reads as TGTGCCAGTAGCCCAAGGGCCAGGGTCACGAACACTGAAGCTTTCTTT. Full variable domain (rest looked up from reference TRBV19 and TRBJ1-1): DGGITQSPKYLFRKEGQNVTLSCEQNLNHDAMYWYRQDPGQGLRLIYYSQIVNDFQKGDIAEGYSVSREKKESFPLTVTSAQKNPTAFYLCASSPRARVTNTEAFFGQGTRLTVV.

The V and J genes are TRBV30 and TRBJ1-3; D may be TRBD1 (5 bases). The germline gives CDR1 GTSNPN, CDR2 SVGIG (reference sequence). Deletions cut 4 bases from V and 0 bases from J, with 10 bases between. CDR3 length equals 14 residues. This CDR3 reads CAWNRDVSGNTIYF. Written as DNA, the CDR3 is TGTGCCTGGAACCGGGACGTCTCTGGAAACACCATATATTTT.

The sample holds many counts of this clonotype. The genes are TRBV28 and TRBJ2-5; 7 positions agree with TRBD2. The CDR3 has 14 amino acids. CDR1 is MDHEN and CDR2 is SYDVKM in the germline V gene. The V gene end was trimmed by 6 bases and the J gene end by 5 bases; junction bases not matched to a gene: 9. The CDR3 spells CASRNRGVGETQYF. CDR3 coding DNA: TGTGCCAGCAGGAACCGGGGGGTGGGGGAGACCCAGTACTTC.

This clonotype was seen ten or more times. The rearrangement joins TRBV6-1 to TRBJ2-5; D may match TRBD1 or TRBD2 (5 bases each). Germline CDR1 MNHNS, CDR2 SASEGT. This CDR3 region has 13 residues. The germline V and J ends were trimmed by 2 bases and 4 bases, with 8 bases remaining between them. This CDR3 is CASSELGVETQYF. In nucleotides, the CDR3 is TGTGCCAGCAGTGAATTGGGGGTAGAGACCCAGTACTTC.

This chain links TRBV10-3 with TRBJ2-2; TRBD2 agrees at 10 bases. CDR1 is ENHRY, CDR2 SYGVKD, per germline. V lost 4 bases, J lost 0 bases, and 5 bases stayed unmatched. The CDR3 runs to 17 residues. CDR3 protein: CAISVGTSASNTGELFF. CDR3 nucleotide sequence: TGTGCCATCAGTGTGGGGACTAGCGCTTCGAACACCGGGGAGCTGTTTTTT.

This clonotype was recorded at least ten times. The chain is built from TRBV2 and TRBJ2-7, with D perhaps TRBD1 (5 bases). The CDR3 sequence is 14 residues long. Germline loops: CDR1 SNHLY, CDR2 FYNNEI. Trimming shortened V by 5 bases and J by 2 bases, and 13 bases separated the two germline ends. The CDR3 here is CASSIDRPPYEQYF. CDR3 in DNA: TGTGCCAGCAGTATTGACAGACCTCCCTACGAGCAGTACTTC.

Many counts were recorded for this clonotype. The V call is TRBV14, the J call TRBJ2-7; 11 bases map to TRBD1. With 1 base clipped from V and 5 bases from J, the junction kept 10 bases outside the gene matches. CDR3 length: 17 residues. From germline, CDR1 is SGHDN and CDR2 FVKESK. DNA of the CDR3: TGTGCCAGCAGCCAAGTGTCTTGGACAGGGGGCCGCCACGAGCAGTACTTC. Protein: CASSQVSWTGGRHEQYF.